The clone carrying this TCR beta chain was recorded only once. The entry originates in a study of shared T cell receptors in the human thymus. Germline values: CDR1 SGHDN, CDR2 FVKESK. V gave up 4 bases and J gave up 5 bases; unmatched junction bases: 9. The CDR3 is 17 amino acids. The protocol was immunoSEQ multiplex PCR, while the TCRdb copy is restricted to in-frame clones and leaves out a portion. The table has 500,000 to 850,000 clones, approximately 89% seen once; the top ten hold under 0.01%. These data are also associated with another study on human thymus T cells.

The TCR was taken from a boy younger than two with a congenital heart defect. The specimen sequenced was thymocytes. The chain links TRBV14 to TRBJ2-3; TRBD2 aligns across 13 bases. In DNA form, the CDR3 reads TGTGCCAGCAGCCCCCGGACTAGCGGGAGTGGAGGAGATACGCAGTATTTT. This sequence encodes CASSPRTSGSGGDTQYF.